This is a list of T cell receptor beta chains from one sample in a study of T and B cells in COVID-19 patients. In TCRdb, the multiplex PCR reads were re-called with MiXCR into one record per CDR3 protein. The sample lists around 6,200 distinct CDR3 sequences, roughly 34% occurring once. The material sequenced was blood. The source is a human donor with active COVID-19. CDR3s include the opening cysteine and the closing phenylalanine or tryptophan. D genes are given only for firm matches. The size of a clone is reported for some rows only, either as once, few or many, or as a class for expanded clones.

size: .
length: 17
J: TRBJ2-1
V: TRBV6-5
D: TRBD1
DNA: TGTGCCACCAAGGGTGGACAGGGAAATTTGGGGGCGAATGAGCAGTTCTTC
CDR3: CATKGGQGNLGANEQFF

size: .
length: 14
J: TRBJ1-2
V: TRBV6-5
D: TRBD1
DNA: TGTGCCAGCAGAGAAACAGGGGTAAACTATGGCTACACCTTC
CDR3: CASRETGVNYGYTF

size: .
length: 16
J: TRBJ2-5
V: TRBV19
D: .
DNA: TGTGCCAGTAGCCGCGGGTGGGAACCAGTGCGGGAGACCCAGTACTTC
CDR3: CASSRGWEPVRETQYF

size: medium-sized
length: 12
J: TRBJ2-1
V: TRBV30
D: .
DNA: TGTGCCTGCCGGGATTTATACAATGAGCAGTTCTTC
CDR3: CACRDLYNEQFF

size: once
length: 17
J: TRBJ2-1
V: TRBV12-3/TRBV12-4
D: TRBD2
DNA: TGTGCCAGCAGTTCCCGACTAGCGGACCTCTCCTACAATGAGCAGTTCTTC
CDR3: CASSSRLADLSYNEQFF

size: .
length: 16
J: TRBJ2-7
V: TRBV6-2/TRBV6-3
D: TRBD1
DNA: TGTGCCAGCAGTACAACAGGGGGAGGCACCCTCTACGAGCAGTACTTC
CDR3: CASSTTGGGTLYEQYF

size: few
length: 14
J: TRBJ1-1
V: TRBV6-5
D: TRBD1
DNA: TGTGCCAGCAGGCAAGGACAGGGAAACACTGAAGCTTTCTTT
CDR3: CASRQGQGNTEAFF

size: medium-sized
length: 15
J: TRBJ1-4
V: TRBV6-5
D: TRBD1
DNA: TGTGCCAGCAGTTTAGGACAGGGGCGTAATGAAAAACTGTTTTTT
CDR3: CASSLGQGRNEKLFF

size: .
length: 14
J: TRBJ2-3
V: TRBV6-2/TRBV6-3
D: .
DNA: TGTGCCAGCAGTTCTACGGGAGCGCCGGGTACGCAGTATTTT
CDR3: CASSSTGAPGTQYF

size: .
length: 13
J: TRBJ2-1
V: TRBV29-1
D: TRBD1
DNA: TGCAGCGTTCGGACAGGTGCCTACAATGAGCAGTTCTTC
CDR3: CSVRTGAYNEQFF